A selection of T cell receptor beta chains follows, all from one sample in a study of CD8+ T cells in alopecia areata. Only in-frame clones appear in the TCRdb table, and some are missing; sequencing was by immunoSEQ multiplex PCR. The sample holds around 200,000 clones; about 55% are singletons and the top ten take 10% to 12%. The sample in question was CD8+ T cells sorted from blood, obtained at week 24, from a patient treated with tofacitinib. The receptors shown here come from a human donor with alopecia areata. CDR3s include the opening cysteine and the closing phenylalanine or tryptophan. Each record gives: D gene, J gene, V gene, clone size, CDR3 protein, CDR3 DNA. The D gene is left open where the match is weak. Part of the rows lack a size; the others show once, few, many or a class for expanded clones.

TRBD1 | TRBJ2-7 | TRBV7-8 | few | CASSLAIGLGQGSDEQYF | TGTGCCAGCAGCTTAGCGATTGGTCTTGGACAGGGGTCCGACGAGCAGTACTTC
- | TRBJ1-1 | TRBV30 | few | CAWVRLDTEAFF | TGTGCCTGGGTACGCTTGGACACTGAAGCTTTCTTT
- | TRBJ2-7 | TRBV4-3 | - | CASSQVEGPAGGQYF | TGCGCCAGCAGCCAAGTGGAAGGACCCGCCGGTGGGCAGTACTTC
TRBD1 | TRBJ1-2 | TRBV27 | - | CASSSGVDLATGVDGYTF | TGTGCCAGCAGTTCCGGAGTGGACCTAGCGACAGGGGTCGATGGCTACACCTTC
TRBD2 | TRBJ2-3 | TRBV14 | - | CASSQDGLAGSPDTQYF | TGTGCCAGCAGCCAAGATGGCCTAGCGGGGAGCCCAGATACGCAGTATTTT
- | TRBJ1-1 | TRBV30 | once | CAWTDGAEAFF | TGTGCCTGGACCGACGGGGCTGAAGCTTTCTTT
- | TRBJ2-3 | TRBV11-2 | - | CASSLRMGGGLADTQYF | TGTGCCAGCAGCTTAAGGATGGGGGGGGGCCTCGCAGATACGCAGTATTTT
- | TRBJ1-5 | TRBV27 | once | CASSLSIYSWQPQHF | TGTGCCAGCAGTCTCTCGATCTATAGCTGGCAGCCCCAGCATTTT
- | TRBJ1-2 | TRBV29-1 | - | CSVQPEGYYGYTF | TGCAGCGTTCAACCGGAGGGGTATTATGGCTACACCTTC
- | TRBJ2-7 | TRBV29-1 | few | CSVEILDRKYEQYF | TGCAGCGTTGAAATATTGGACAGAAAGTACGAGCAGTACTTC
- | TRBJ2-7 | TRBV11-2 | - | CASSSTGSYEQYF | TGTGCCAGCAGCTCGACTGGCTCCTACGAGCAGTACTTC
TRBD1 | TRBJ2-7 | TRBV4-3 | - | CASSRKTGQGRDEQYF | TGCGCCAGCAGCCGCAAAACCGGACAGGGTCGCGACGAGCAGTACTTC
TRBD1 | TRBJ1-1 | TRBV6-5 | - | CASSTDRKNTEAFF | TGTGCCAGCAGCACGGACAGGAAGAACACTGAAGCTTTCTTT
- | TRBJ1-1 | TRBV29-1 | - | CSAHKNSEAFF | TGCAGCGCTCACAAGAACTCTGAAGCTTTCTTT
- | TRBJ1-6 | TRBV6-4 | - | CASGGGVNSPLHF | TGTGCCAGCGGGGGCGGTGTAAATTCACCCCTCCACTTT
- | TRBJ2-3 | TRBV14 | - | CASSQSTDTQYF | TGTGCCAGCAGCCAAAGCACAGATACGCAGTATTTT
TRBD1 | TRBJ1-6 | TRBV12-5 | - | CASGLVLTGRNNSPLHF | TGTGCTAGTGGTTTGGTTTTGACAGGGAGGAATAATTCACCCCTCCACTTT
- | TRBJ1-2 | TRBV25-1 | - | CASSEWAVRDGYTF | TGTGCCAGCAGTGAATGGGCCGTCAGGGATGGCTACACCTTC
TRBD2 | TRBJ2-2 | TRBV29-1 | - | CSVYGLAGTGELFF | TGCAGCGTTTATGGGCTAGCGGGCACCGGGGAGCTGTTTTTT
- | TRBJ1-2 | TRBV7-9 | few | CASRGRNYGYTF | TGTGCCAGCAGGGGCAGAAACTATGGCTACACCTTC
- | TRBJ1-2 | TRBV30 | - | CAWSTDGRGGYTF | TGTGCCTGGAGTACAGACGGCAGGGGTGGCTACACCTTC
TRBD2 | TRBJ2-2 | TRBV7-9 | few | CASRRLAGPTGELFF | TGTGCCAGCAGGAGACTAGCGGGGCCTACCGGGGAGCTGTTTTTT
- | TRBJ2-5 | TRBV25-1 | - | CASSDGTETQYF | TGTGCCAGCAGTGACGGAACCGAGACCCAGTACTTC
- | TRBJ2-1 | TRBV29-1 | - | CSVEGGEVGNEQFF | TGCAGCGTTGAAGGCGGGGAAGTTGGCAATGAGCAGTTCTTC
- | TRBJ2-7 | TRBV27 | few | CASSAEGMSEQYF | TGTGCCAGCAGCGCCGAAGGGATGTCCGAGCAGTACTTC
TRBD1 | TRBJ2-7 | TRBV6-5 | - | CASRVETGSYEQYF | TGTGCCAGCAGGGTCGAGACAGGGTCCTACGAGCAGTACTTC
- | TRBJ2-7 | TRBV11-2 | - | CASSLIQGYEQYF | TGTGCCAGCAGCTTAATACAGGGCTACGAGCAGTACTTC
TRBD1 | TRBJ1-6 | TRBV29-1 | few | CSVLTGSPLSLHF | TGCAGCGTTTTGACAGGGTCACCCTTGTCCCTCCACTTT